Described below is a single T cell receptor (beta chain) sequence and its context. The target antigen is unknown. The protocol was immunoSEQ multiplex PCR, while the TCRdb copy is restricted to in-frame clones and leaves out a portion. The sample records about 73,000 clones, over 75% being singletons. The germline V gene has CDR1 SEHNR and CDR2 FQNEAQ (reference sequence). CDR3 length equals 14 residues. The V end lost 1 base, the J end lost 5 bases, and 9 bases lay between the germline ends. The data derive from a study of T cell repertoires and HLA-DP antigens. Notes on the study in general: No separate analysis of naive versus memory CD4+ cells was done.

This sequence was found in a man in his sixties in good health and CMV-seronegative. Sequencing was done on a sample of CD4+ T cells from PBMCs. The chain links TRBV7-9 to TRBJ2-1; the D gene is possibly TRBD1 (5 bases). This CDR3 is CASSLEWGHNEQFF. CDR3 in DNA: TGTGCCAGCAGCTTAGAGTGGGGCCACAATGAGCAGTTCTTC.